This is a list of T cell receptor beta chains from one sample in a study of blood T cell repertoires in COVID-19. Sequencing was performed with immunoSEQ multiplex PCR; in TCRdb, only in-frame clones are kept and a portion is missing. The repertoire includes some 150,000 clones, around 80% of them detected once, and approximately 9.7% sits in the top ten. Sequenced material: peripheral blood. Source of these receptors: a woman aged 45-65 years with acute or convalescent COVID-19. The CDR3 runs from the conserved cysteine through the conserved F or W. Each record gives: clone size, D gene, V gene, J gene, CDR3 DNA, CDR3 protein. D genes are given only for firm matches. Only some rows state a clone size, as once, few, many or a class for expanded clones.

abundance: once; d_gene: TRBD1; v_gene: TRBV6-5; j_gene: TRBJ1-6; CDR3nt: TGTGCCAGCAGCGACAGGGTAGTGCGGACACCCCTCCACTTT; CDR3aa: CASSDRVVRTPLHF
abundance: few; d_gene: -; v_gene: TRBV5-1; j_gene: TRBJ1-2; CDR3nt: TGCGCCAGCAGCTTGACGGGAGATTATGGCTACACCTTC; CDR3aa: CASSLTGDYGYTF
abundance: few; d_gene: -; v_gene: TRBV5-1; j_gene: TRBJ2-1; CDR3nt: TGCGCCAGCAGCTCCCAGACAGGCTCCTACAATGAGCAGTTCTTC; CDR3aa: CASSSQTGSYNEQFF
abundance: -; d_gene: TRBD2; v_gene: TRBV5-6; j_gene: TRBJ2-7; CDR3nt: TGTGCCAGCAGCTGGAGGCAGCCGGGACTAGCGGGAGTTTGGCAGTACTTC; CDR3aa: CASSWRQPGLAGVWQYF
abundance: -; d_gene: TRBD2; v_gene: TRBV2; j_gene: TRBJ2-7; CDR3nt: TGTGCCAGCAGCTCTAGCGGGGTCGTCTCCTACGAGCAGTACTTC; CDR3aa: CASSSSGVVSYEQYF
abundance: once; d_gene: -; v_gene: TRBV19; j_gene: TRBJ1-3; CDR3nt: TGTGCCAGTAGCCCGGGGTTTAACTCGGGAAACACCATATATTTT; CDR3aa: CASSPGFNSGNTIYF
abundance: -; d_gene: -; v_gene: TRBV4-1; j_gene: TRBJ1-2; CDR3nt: TGCGCCAGCAGCCAACAACTGACAGGTTATGGCTACACCTTC; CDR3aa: CASSQQLTGYGYTF
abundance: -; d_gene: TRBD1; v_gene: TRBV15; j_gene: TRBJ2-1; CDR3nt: TGTGCCACCAGCAGAGGACAGGGGGCCTACAATGAGCAGTTCTTC; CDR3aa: CATSRGQGAYNEQFF
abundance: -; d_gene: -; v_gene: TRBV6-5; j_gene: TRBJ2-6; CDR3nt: TGTGCCAGCAGTAGGCAGGCTGGGGCCAACGTCCTGACTTTC; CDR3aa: CASSRQAGANVLTF
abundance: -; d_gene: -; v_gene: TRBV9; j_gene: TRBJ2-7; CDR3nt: TGTGCCAGCAGCGTATCTCAGCGCACCTCCTACGAGCAGTACTTC; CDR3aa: CASSVSQRTSYEQYF
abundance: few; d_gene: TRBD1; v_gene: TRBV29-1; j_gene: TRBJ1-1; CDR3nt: TGCAGCGTGGGCCGCCGGACCGGGACAGGGGGCTTCGGGAACACTGAAGCTTTCTTT; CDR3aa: CSVGRRTGTGGFGNTEAFF
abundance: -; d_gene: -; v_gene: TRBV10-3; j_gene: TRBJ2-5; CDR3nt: TGTGCCATCAGTGAGCGAAGCGAGACCCAGTACTTC; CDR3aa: CAISERSETQYF
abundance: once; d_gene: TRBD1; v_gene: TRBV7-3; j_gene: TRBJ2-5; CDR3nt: TGTGCCAGCAGCTTTGGACAGGGAGAGACCCAGTACTTC; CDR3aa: CASSFGQGETQYF
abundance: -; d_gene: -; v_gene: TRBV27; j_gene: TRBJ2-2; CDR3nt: TGTGCCAGCAGTTTAAAGGCGCAAGGGGTGGCCACCGGGGAGCTGTTTTTT; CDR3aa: CASSLKAQGVATGELFF
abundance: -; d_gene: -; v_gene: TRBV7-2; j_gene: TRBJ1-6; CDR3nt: TGTGCCAGCAGCTTATTATTGGTCCCCAGGTATTCACCCCTCCACTTT; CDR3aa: CASSLLLVPRYSPLHF
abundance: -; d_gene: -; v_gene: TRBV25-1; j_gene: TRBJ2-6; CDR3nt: TGTGCCAGCAGTGACAGTAGGACTCCCGGGGCCAACGTCCTGACTTTC; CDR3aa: CASSDSRTPGANVLTF
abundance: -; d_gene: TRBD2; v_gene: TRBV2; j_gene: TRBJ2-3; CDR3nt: TGTGCCAGCATTTTCGGACTAGCGGGAACAGATACGCAGTATTTT; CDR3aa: CASIFGLAGTDTQYF
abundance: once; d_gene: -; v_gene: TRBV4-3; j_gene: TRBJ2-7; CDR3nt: TGCGCCAGCAGCCAAAAAGCGGACCCACTCTACGAGCAGTACTTC; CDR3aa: CASSQKADPLYEQYF
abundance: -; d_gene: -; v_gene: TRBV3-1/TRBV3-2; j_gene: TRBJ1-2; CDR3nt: TGTGCCAGCAGACCCACTTCGGGGGGCTATGGCTACACCTTC; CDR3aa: CASRPTSGGYGYTF
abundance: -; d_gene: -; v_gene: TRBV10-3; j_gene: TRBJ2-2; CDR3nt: TGTGCCATCCATCCCAGGGGAGGGATCTCCGGGGAGCTGTTTTTT; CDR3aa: CAIHPRGGISGELFF
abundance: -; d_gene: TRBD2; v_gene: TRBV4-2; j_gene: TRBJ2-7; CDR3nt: TGTGCCAGCAGCCAAGGTAGATTGGCGGGGGGGTTATACGAGCAGTACTTC; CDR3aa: CASSQGRLAGGLYEQYF
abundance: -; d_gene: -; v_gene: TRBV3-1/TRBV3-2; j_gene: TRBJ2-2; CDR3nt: TGTGCCAGCAGCCACCGGGGTGTGAACACCGGGGAGCTGTTTTTT; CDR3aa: CASSHRGVNTGELFF
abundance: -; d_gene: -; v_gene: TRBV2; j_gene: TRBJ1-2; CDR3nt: TGTGCCAGCAGTGATTTGGGCCTCTATGGCTACACCTTC; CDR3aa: CASSDLGLYGYTF
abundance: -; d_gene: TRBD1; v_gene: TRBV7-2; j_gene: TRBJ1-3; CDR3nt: TGTGCCAGCAGCCCCTCAGGGGGCCCGTTCTCTGGAAACACCATATATTTT; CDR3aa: CASSPSGGPFSGNTIYF
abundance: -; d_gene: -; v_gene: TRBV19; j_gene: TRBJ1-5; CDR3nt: TGTGCCAGTATAGTTACAGGGTCGGGATCCAATCAGCCCCAGCATTTT; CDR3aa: CASIVTGSGSNQPQHF
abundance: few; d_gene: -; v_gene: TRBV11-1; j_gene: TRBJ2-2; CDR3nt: TGTGCCAGCAGCTTACTGACCGGGTCGAACACCGGGGAGCTGTTTTTT; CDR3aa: CASSLLTGSNTGELFF
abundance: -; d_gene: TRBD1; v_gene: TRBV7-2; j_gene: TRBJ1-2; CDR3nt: TGTGCCAGCAGCGCCCGCGCCCAACAGGGGTTTGTTAGGTATGGCTACACCTTC; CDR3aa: CASSARAQQGFVRYGYTF
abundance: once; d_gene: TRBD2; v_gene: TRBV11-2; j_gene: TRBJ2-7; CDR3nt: TGTGCCAGCAGGATACTAGTGGGAGGGAGGTTTGAGCAGTACTTC; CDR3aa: CASRILVGGRFEQYF
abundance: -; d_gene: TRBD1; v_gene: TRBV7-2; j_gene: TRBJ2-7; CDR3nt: TGTGCCAGCAGCTTCGGGACAGGGGGCTCCTACGAGCAGTACTTC; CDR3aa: CASSFGTGGSYEQYF
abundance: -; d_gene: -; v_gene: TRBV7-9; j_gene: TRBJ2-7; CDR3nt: TGTGCCAGCAGCTCAGCCCCTAGCTCCTACGAGCAGTACTTC; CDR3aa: CASSSAPSSYEQYF
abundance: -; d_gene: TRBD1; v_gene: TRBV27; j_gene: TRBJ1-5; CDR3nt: TGTGCCAGCAGTGGAGGGACAGGGCCTAATCAGCCCCAGCATTTT; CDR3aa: CASSGGTGPNQPQHF
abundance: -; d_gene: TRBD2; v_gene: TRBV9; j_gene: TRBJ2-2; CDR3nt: TGTGCCAGCAGCGTAGGCGGGAGCACCGGGGAGCTGTTTTTT; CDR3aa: CASSVGGSTGELFF
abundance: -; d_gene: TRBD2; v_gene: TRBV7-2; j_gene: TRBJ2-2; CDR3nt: TGCTCGAGCGGGAGGAACACCGGGGAGCTGTTTTTT; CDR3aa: CSSGRNTGELFF
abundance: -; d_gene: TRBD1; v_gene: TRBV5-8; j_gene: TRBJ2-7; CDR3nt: TGTGCCAGCAGCTTGAGGGACAGGGGGGTCTACGAGCAGTACTTC; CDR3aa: CASSLRDRGVYEQYF
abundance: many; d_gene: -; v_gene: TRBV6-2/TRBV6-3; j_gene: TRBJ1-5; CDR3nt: TGTGCCAGCAGTTACTTCCAGGGGATCCTATATTTGGGCAATCAGCCCCAGCATTTT; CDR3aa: CASSYFQGILYLGNQPQHF
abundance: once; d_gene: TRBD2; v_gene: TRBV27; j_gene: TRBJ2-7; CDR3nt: TGTGCCAGCAGCCTAGCGGGGGTCTACGAGCAGTACTTC; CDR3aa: CASSLAGVYEQYF
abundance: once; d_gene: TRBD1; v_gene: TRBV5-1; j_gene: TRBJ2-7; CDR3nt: TGCGCCAGCAGCTTTGGACAGGGGTCCCGCGAGCAGTACTTC; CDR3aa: CASSFGQGSREQYF
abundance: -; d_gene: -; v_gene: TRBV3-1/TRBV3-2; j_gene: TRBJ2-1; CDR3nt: TGTGCCAGCAGCCACCGGACTCCGAATGAGCAGTTCTTC; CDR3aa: CASSHRTPNEQFF
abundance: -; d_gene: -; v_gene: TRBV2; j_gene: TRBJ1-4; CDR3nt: TGTGCCAGCAGAAGGGAGAGCGAAAAACTGTTTTTT; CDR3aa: CASRRESEKLFF
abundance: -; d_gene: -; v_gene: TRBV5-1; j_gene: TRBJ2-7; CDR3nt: TGCGCCAGCAGCTTGGCAGGGGAAGAGCAGTACTTC; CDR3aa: CASSLAGEEQYF
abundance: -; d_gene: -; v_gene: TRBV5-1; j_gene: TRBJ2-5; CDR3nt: TGCGCCAGCAGCTTATGGCCCTCAGGGGAGACCCAGTACTTC; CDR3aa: CASSLWPSGETQYF
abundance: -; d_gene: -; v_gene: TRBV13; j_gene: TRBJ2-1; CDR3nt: TGTGCCAGCAGTGCGGCGGGTGAGCAGTTCTTC; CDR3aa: CASSAAGEQFF
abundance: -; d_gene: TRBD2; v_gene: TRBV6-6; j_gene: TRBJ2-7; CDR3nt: TGTGCCAGCAGTTACGGGACTAGCGGGGTCCTCTACGAGCAGTACTTC; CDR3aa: CASSYGTSGVLYEQYF
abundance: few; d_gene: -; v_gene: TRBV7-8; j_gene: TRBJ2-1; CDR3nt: TGTGCCAGCAAGCCCTCTAGGTACAATGAGCAGTTCTTC; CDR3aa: CASKPSRYNEQFF
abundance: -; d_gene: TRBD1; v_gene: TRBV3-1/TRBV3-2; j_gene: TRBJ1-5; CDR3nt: TGTGCCAGCAGCCATACCGGGACAGGGGCTTTCAATCAGCCCCAGCATTTT; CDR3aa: CASSHTGTGAFNQPQHF
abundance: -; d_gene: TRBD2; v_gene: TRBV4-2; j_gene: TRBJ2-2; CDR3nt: TGTGCCAGCAGCCAAGACACTAGCGGGGTGAACACCGGGGAGCTGTTTTTT; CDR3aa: CASSQDTSGVNTGELFF
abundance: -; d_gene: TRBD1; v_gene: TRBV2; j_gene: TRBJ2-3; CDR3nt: TGTGCCAGCAGTGAGACAGGGCCGCAGTATTTT; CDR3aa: CASSETGPQYF
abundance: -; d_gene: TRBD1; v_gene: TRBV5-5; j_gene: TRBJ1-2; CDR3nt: TGTGCCAGCAGCCCTTCGGGACAGGCGCGTTACTATGGCTACACCTTC; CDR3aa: CASSPSGQARYYGYTF
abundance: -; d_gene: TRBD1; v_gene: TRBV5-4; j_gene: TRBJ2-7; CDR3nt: TGTGCCACGACCGAAGACCGGGACAGGGACTACGAGCAGTACTTC; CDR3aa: CATTEDRDRDYEQYF
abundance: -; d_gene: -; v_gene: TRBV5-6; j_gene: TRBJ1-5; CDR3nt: TGTGCCAGCAGCTTGGGAGCGGGAGGCAATCAGCCCCAGCATTTT; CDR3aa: CASSLGAGGNQPQHF
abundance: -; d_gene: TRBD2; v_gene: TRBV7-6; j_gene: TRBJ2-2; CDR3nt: TGTGCCAGCAGCTCTAGCGGGAGGTGGCGAAGGATCGGGGAGCTGTTTTTT; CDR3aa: CASSSSGRWRRIGELFF
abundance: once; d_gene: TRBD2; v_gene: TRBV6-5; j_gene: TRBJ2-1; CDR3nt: TGTGCCAGCAGTCCGGGACTAGCGGGGAAAAATGAGCAGTTCTTC; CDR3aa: CASSPGLAGKNEQFF
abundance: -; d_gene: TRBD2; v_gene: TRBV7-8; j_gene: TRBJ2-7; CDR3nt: TGTGCCAGCAGCTTGGGGGTAGCGGGAGAAAAGAGCTCCTACGAGCAGTACTTC; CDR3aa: CASSLGVAGEKSSYEQYF
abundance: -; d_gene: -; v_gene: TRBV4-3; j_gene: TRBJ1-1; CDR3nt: TGCGCCAGCAGCCAGTACGGGGGCACTGAAGCTTTCTTT; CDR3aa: CASSQYGGTEAFF
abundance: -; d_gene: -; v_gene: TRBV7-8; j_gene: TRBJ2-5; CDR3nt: TGTGCCAGCAGCTTAGACAGACAAGAGACCCAGTACTTC; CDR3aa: CASSLDRQETQYF
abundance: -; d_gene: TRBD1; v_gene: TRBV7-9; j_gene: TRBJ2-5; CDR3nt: TGTGCCAGCAGCTCAGCACCAGGGGGCGGCGGAGAGACCCAGTACTTC; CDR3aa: CASSSAPGGGGETQYF
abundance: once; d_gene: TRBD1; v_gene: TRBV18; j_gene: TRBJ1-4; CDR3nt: TGTGCCAGCTCACGCCTGGGACAGTATGAAAAACTGTTTTTT; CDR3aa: CASSRLGQYEKLFF
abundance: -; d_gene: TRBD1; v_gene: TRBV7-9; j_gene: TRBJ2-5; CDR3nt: TGTGCCAGCAGCTCAATCAGGGGACAGGGGGCCCAAGAGACCCAGTACTTC; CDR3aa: CASSSIRGQGAQETQYF
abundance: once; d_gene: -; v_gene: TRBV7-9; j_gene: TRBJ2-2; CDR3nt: TGTGCCAGCAGCTTATTGGCAGGGGCTGACACCGGGGAGCTGTTTTTT; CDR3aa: CASSLLAGADTGELFF
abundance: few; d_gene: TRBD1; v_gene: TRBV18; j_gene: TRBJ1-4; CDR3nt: TGTGCCAGCTCACCGGACAGGCAGAATGAAAAACTGTTTTTT; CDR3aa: CASSPDRQNEKLFF